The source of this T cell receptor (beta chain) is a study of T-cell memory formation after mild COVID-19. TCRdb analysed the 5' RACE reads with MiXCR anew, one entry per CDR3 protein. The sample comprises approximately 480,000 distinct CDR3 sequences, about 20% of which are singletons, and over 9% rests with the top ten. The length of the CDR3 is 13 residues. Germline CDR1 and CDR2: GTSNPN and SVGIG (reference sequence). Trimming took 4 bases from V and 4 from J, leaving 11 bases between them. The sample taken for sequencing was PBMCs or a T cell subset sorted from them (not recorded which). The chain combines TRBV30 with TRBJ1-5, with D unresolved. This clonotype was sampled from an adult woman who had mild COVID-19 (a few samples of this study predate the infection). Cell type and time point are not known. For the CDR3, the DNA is TGTGCCTGGACCTATAGCGCGAATCAGCCCCAGCATTTT. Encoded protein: CAWTYSANQPQHF.